This T cell receptor (beta chain) was found in a study of T-cell memory formation after mild COVID-19. Background on the study: Largely, the TCR clusters proved donor specific. Broader study findings: Balance between CD4 and CD8 was seen in clones contracting day 15 to 85, and a CD4+ lean was seen in later expanders. Proof of SARS-CoV-2 specificity was absent for the second-wave clones that crested on day 37.

In its sample, this clonotype was seen many times. Its antigen is not known. TCRdb fed the 5' RACE reads into MiXCR, producing one record per CDR3 protein. Among approximately 12,000 distinct CDR3 sequences, 15% to 20% were seen once, and the ten largest hold around 53%. From germline, CDR1 is MNHEY and CDR2 SVGEGT. V was shortened by 6 bases and J by 8 bases, with 15 bases between the two germline ends. The CDR3 runs to 13 residues. The chain carries TRBV6-2 or TRBV6-3 and TRBJ2-3, with D tentatively TRBD2 (5 bases). This sequence was found in a man in his late teens or twenties who had mild COVID-19 (a few samples of this study predate the infection). Cell type and time point are not known. Sequenced: PBMCs or a T cell subset sorted from them (not recorded which). CDR3 sequence: CASSQARDVTQYF. CDR3 DNA sequence: TGTGCCAGCAGCCAGGCCCGGGATGTTACGCAGTATTTT.